Here is one T cell receptor (beta chain) with its context. Its specificity is not known. The sample comes from a study of a mutant IDH1 vaccine in newly diagnosed glioma. Across the study: Each patient was administered eight vaccinations, scheduled in weeks 1, 3, 5, 7, 11, 15, 19 and 23. Patients were started on vaccination 4-6 weeks after radiotherapy alone, or with temozolomide cycles. Treated patients showed a male proportion of approximately 62%, a female proportion of around 40%, and a mean age of around 40 years. Antecedent treatment encompassed radiotherapy, temozolomide, or their combination; the majority received both.

The CDR3 runs 13 residues. CDR1 and CDR2 from the germline V gene are KGHSH and LQKENI. Deletions cut 3 bases from V and 5 bases from J, with 8 bases between. Time point of the sample: week 5, during vaccination. Mutant IDH1 20-mer peptide, at 300 ug, made up each vaccine dose, with topical imiquimod. Measured with immunoSEQ multiplex PCR; TCRdb has only the in-frame clones, and not every one. Of about 50,000 clones listed, around 80% are singletons. The TCR originated in a man between 45 and 60 years old with glioma. The starting material was PBMCs, obtained from a glioma patient whose treatment included an IDH1 peptide vaccine. The chain has TRBV18 and TRBJ2-1; D is perhaps TRBD1 (6 bases). This CDR3 reads CASSPDRDNEQFF. CDR3 nucleotides: TGTGCCAGCTCACCGGACAGAGACAATGAGCAGTTCTTC.